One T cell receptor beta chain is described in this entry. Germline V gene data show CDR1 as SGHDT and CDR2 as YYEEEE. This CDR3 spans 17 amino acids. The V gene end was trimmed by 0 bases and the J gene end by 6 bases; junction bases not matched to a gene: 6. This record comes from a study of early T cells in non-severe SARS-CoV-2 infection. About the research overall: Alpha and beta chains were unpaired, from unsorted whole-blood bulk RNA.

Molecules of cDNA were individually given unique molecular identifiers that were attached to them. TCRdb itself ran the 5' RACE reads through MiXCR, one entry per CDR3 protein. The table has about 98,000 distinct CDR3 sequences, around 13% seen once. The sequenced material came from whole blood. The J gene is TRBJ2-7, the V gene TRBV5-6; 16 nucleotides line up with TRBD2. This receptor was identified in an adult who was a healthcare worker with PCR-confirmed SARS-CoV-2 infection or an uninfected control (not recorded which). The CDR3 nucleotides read TGTGCCAGCAGCTTGGATCCGGGACTAGCGGGAGGGCGCGAGCAGTACTTC. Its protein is CASSLDPGLAGGREQYF.